This T cell receptor beta chain was retrieved from a study of CD8 T cells in ankylosing spondylitis. From the 5' RACE reads, TCRdb called clonotypes with MiXCR, one entry per CDR3 protein. The sample yields 150,000 to 250,000 distinct CDR3 sequences, roughly 12% seen once. Regarding the study as a whole: Reactive arthritis synovial fluid and blood were previously reported to contain some motif variants. Enrichment of disease-linked clones was reportedly significant in matched ankylosing spondylitis synovial fluid.

This clonotype has a count of ten or more. Its target is not known. The sequencing sample was made of blood, either unsorted or a sorted T cell fraction (not recorded which). The TCR comes from a male donor with ankylosing spondylitis or in good health (not recorded which).

The CDR3 region has the DNA TGTGCCAGCAGTTTCCGCTCTGAGGGCACCGGGGAGCTGTTTTTT. Amino acids: CASSFRSEGTGELFF. The chain recombines TRBV27 with TRBJ2-2; D is possibly TRBD2 (5 bases). The CDR3 runs 15 residues. V was cut by 3 bases and J by 4 bases, with 12 bases left in between. CDR1 and CDR2 (germline): MNHEY, SMNVEV (reference sequence).